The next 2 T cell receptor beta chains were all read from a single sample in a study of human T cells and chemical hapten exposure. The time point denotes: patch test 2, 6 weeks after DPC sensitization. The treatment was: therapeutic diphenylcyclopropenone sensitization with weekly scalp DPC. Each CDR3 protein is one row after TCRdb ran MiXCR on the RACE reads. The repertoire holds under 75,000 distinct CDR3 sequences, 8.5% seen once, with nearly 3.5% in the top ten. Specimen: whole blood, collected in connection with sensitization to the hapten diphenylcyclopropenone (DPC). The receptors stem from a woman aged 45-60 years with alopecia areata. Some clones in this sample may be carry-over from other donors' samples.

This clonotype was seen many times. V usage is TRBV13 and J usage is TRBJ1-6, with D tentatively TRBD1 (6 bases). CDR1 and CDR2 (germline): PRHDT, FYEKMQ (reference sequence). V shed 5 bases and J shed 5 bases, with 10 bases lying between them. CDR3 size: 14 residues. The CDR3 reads CASSLTGDNSPLHF. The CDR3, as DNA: TGTGCCAGCAGCCTGACAGGAGATAATTCACCCCTCCACTTT.

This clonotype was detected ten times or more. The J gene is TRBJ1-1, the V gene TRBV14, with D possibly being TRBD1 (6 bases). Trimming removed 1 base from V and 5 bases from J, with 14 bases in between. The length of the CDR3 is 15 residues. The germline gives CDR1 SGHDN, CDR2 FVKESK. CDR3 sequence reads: CASSQGLQGRTEAFF. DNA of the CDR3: TGTGCCAGCAGCCAAGGCTTACAGGGAAGGACTGAAGCTTTCTTT.